These 32 T cell receptor beta chains were all obtained from the same sample, sequenced in a study of T cells after yellow fever vaccination. TCRdb ran MiXCR on the 5' RACE reads and lists one entry per CDR3 protein. Among around 320,000 distinct CDR3 sequences listed, approximately 10% were seen once. The material was CD4+ T cells sorted from PBMCs, obtained 5 days after the yellow fever booster vaccination. The receptors were gathered from a man aged 18 to 29 who received the YFV17D yellow fever vaccine.

This clonotype was counted a few times. V usage is TRBV20-1 and J usage is TRBJ2-1; D remains unclear. Germline V gives CDR1 DFQATT, CDR2 SNEGSKA (reference sequence). Between the trimmed V and J ends, which lost 5 bases and 8 bases, there was a span of 10 bases. This CDR3 comprises 11 residues. The CDR3 sequence: CSAQRRDEQFF. The CDR3 coding sequence is TGCAGTGCTCAACGCCGGGATGAGCAGTTCTTC.

This clonotype has only a few counts. The rearrangement joins TRBV5-1 to TRBJ2-2; 8 bases are shared with TRBD1. V shed 0 bases, J shed 7 bases, and the junction held 8 bases outside the gene matches. CDR1 and CDR2 from the germline V gene are SGHRS and YFSETQ. The CDR3 loop spans 16 amino acids. Here the CDR3 reads CASSLARTGKGGELFF. The CDR3 coding sequence is TGCGCCAGCAGCTTGGCTCGGACAGGGAAGGGCGGGGAGCTGTTTTTT.

The chain is built from TRBV5-1 and TRBJ2-1, with D possibly matching TRBD1 (6 bases). The CDR3 has 15 amino acids. The V end lost 4 bases, the J end lost 4 bases, and 15 bases lay between the germline ends. Germline lookup yields CDR1 SGHRS and CDR2 YFSETQ. The CDR3 loop reads CASSPSGQPYNEQFF. The DNA for the CDR3 is TGCGCCAGCAGCCCTTCCGGACAGCCTTACAATGAGCAGTTCTTC.

This clonotype has more than one count but fewer than ten. The chain employs TRBV11-2 and TRBJ2-7; D assignment may be TRBD1 or TRBD2 (5 bases each). V was trimmed by 8 bases and J by 11 bases, leaving 16 bases between them. The CDR3 loop spans 11 amino acids. The germline CDR1 and CDR2 sequences are SGHAT and FQNNGV. The CDR3 loop reads CASGYRGREYF. CDR3 nucleotide sequence: TGTGCCAGCGGTTACCGGGGACGGGAGTACTTC.

This clonotype has only a few counts. V is TRBV27 and J is TRBJ1-2, with D possibly being TRBD1 (5 bases). CDR3 length equals 13 residues. Germline V lookup: CDR1 MNHEY, CDR2 SMNVEV (reference sequence). V was shortened by 6 bases and J by 4 bases, with 12 bases between the two germline ends. The CDR3 sequence is CASRAGAGYGYTF. CDR3 DNA sequence: TGTGCCAGCAGGGCCGGGGCCGGCTATGGCTACACCTTC.

The chain has TRBV6-1 and TRBJ1-6; 7 positions agree with TRBD1. The CDR3 totals 15 residues. The V segment lost 2 bases and the J segment 5 bases; nucleotides outside the gene matches: 3. Germline CDR1 reads MNHNS; CDR2 reads SASEGT. CDR3 DNA sequence: TGTGCCAGCAGTGAAAGACAGGGTCATAATTCACCCCTCCACTTT. This encodes CASSERQGHNSPLHF.

This clonotype was recorded a few times. V gene TRBV6-1 combines with J gene TRBJ2-1, with D unclear. The CDR3 loop spans 13 amino acids. Trimming removed 7 bases at V and 7 bases at J, with 14 bases between. Per the germline V gene, CDR1 is MNHNS and CDR2 is SASEGT. For the CDR3, the DNA is TGTGCCAGCACCCGCGACCAGAGGAATGAGCAGTTCTTC. This encodes CASTRDQRNEQFF.

This clonotype was seen repeatedly, ten times or more. The V gene is TRBV12-3 or TRBV12-4, the J gene TRBJ2-3; D is undetermined. The CDR3 loop spans 13 amino acids. The germline V and J ends were trimmed by 6 bases and 2 bases, with 9 bases remaining between them. The CDR3, as DNA: TGTGCCAGCAGACGAACCCCCACAGATACGCAGTATTTT. This gives the protein CASRRTPTDTQYF.

This clonotype was counted at least ten times. The V and J genes are TRBV24-1 and TRBJ2-1; D not resolved. Between the trimmed V and J ends, which lost 4 bases and 0 bases, there was a span of 9 bases. The CDR3 is 15 residues long. Germline loops: CDR1 KGHDR, CDR2 SFDVKD. The chain's CDR3 is CATSEGLDSYNEQFF. The CDR3 DNA reads TGTGCCACCAGTGAGGGATTAGACTCCTACAATGAGCAGTTCTTC.

This clonotype turned up a few times. The J gene is TRBJ2-5, the V gene TRBV14; no reliable D call. The V and J ends lost 1 base and 7 bases respectively, with 13 bases between them. The germline V gene encodes CDR1 SGHDN and CDR2 FVKESK. The CDR3 is 14 residues long. The DNA for the CDR3 is TGTGCCAGCAGCCAAGTACTCCATCTTGGGACCCAGTACTTC. Residues: CASSQVLHLGTQYF.

This clonotype occurred a few times. CDR3 loop: CASSTEAATEAFF. CDR3 DNA sequence: TGTGCCAGCTCTACAGAGGCGGCCACTGAAGCTTTCTTT. This chain connects TRBV18 to TRBJ1-1; D gene unclear. The germline V gene has CDR1 KGHSH and CDR2 LQKENI. This CDR3 region has 13 residues. The germline V and J ends were trimmed by 6 bases and 4 bases, with 12 bases remaining between them.

V gene TRBV7-2 combines with J gene TRBJ2-5, with D uncertain. This CDR3 spans 13 amino acids. The germline V gene has CDR1 SGHTA and CDR2 FQGNSA. With 3 bases removed from V and 4 bases from J, the gap between germline ends came to 9 bases. CDR3 DNA: TGTGCCAGCAGCTTTTTGTCTCGAGAGACCCAGTACTTC. Protein product: CASSFLSRETQYF. The full variable domain, its missing parts supplied by reference TRBV7-2 and TRBJ2-5, is GAGVSQSPSNKVTEKGKDVELRCDPISGHTALYWYRQSLGQGLEFLIYFQGNSAPDKSGLPSDRFSAERTGGSVSTLTIQRTQQEDSAVYLCASSFLSRETQYFGPGTRLLVL.

V gene TRBV24-1 combines with J gene TRBJ2-1, with 8 bases aligning to TRBD1. This CDR3 spans 16 amino acids. Germline-derived CDR1 and CDR2 are KGHDR and SFDVKD. V shed 3 bases, J shed 3 bases, and the junction held 6 bases outside the gene matches. CDR3 amino acids: CATSDPSGQVYNEQFF. CDR3 sequence (DNA): TGTGCCACCAGTGATCCCTCGGGACAGGTCTACAATGAGCAGTTCTTC.

The chain uses TRBV5-1 and TRBJ2-3; D is possibly TRBD1 (5 bases). Germline V CDR1 and CDR2: SGHRS, YFSETQ. CDR3 length: 18 amino acids. V shed 0 bases and J shed 3 bases, with 20 bases lying between them. CDR3 nucleotides: TGCGCCAGCAGCTTGGGCTTAGATTGGCAGGGAAAGACAGATACGCAGTATTTT. Its protein product is CASSLGLDWQGKTDTQYF.

The chain carries TRBV4-2 and TRBJ2-3; 7 bases are a match to TRBD2. The V gene's germline CDR1 is LGHNA and CDR2 YNFKEQ. The CDR3 has 16 residues. Germline trimming cut 1 base from V and 2 bases from J; bases unmatched to any gene: 6. CDR3 coding DNA: TGTGCCAGCAGCCAAGTGGGCGCGGGGGACACAGATACGCAGTATTTT. This sequence encodes CASSQVGAGDTDTQYF.

This clonotype was seen repeatedly, ten times or more. J is TRBJ2-2 and V is TRBV20-1; D may be TRBD2 (5 bases). The ends were cut back, 1 base at V and 5 bases at J, with 11 bases in the middle. Germline V CDR1 and CDR2: DFQATT, SNEGSKA (reference sequence). This CDR3 has 14 residues. CDR3 sequence: CSARALAATGELFF. CDR3 coding DNA: TGCAGTGCTAGAGCGCTAGCTGCAACCGGGGAGCTGTTTTTT.

This clonotype was recorded a few times. The chain recombines TRBV3-2 with TRBJ2-7; TRBD2, the D gene given by the table, was not confirmed from the DNA. TRBV3-2 is deemed a pseudogene. This CDR3 spans 15 amino acids. CDR3 nucleotides: TGTGCCAGCAGTCGACTAGCGGGGGGGCGCTACGAGCAGTACGTC. This gives the protein CASSRLAGGRYEQYV.

The chain carries TRBV9 and TRBJ1-1; no clear D. Per germline, CDR1 SGDLS and CDR2 YYNGEE. The V end was cut by 4 bases, the J end by 1 base, with 11 bases between. The CDR3 length is 14 residues. CDR3 nucleotides: TGTGCCAGCAGCCCTCGGTTAGGGAACACTGAAGCTTTCTTT. Translation: CASSPRLGNTEAFF.

The chain is built from TRBV20-1 and TRBJ2-3; no firm D call. CDR1 is DFQATT, CDR2 SNEGSKA, per germline (reference sequence). This CDR3 contains 14 residues. The germline V and J ends were trimmed by 1 base and 0 bases, with 8 bases remaining between them. The CDR3 protein is CSARGLHSTDTQYF. The CDR3 DNA is TGCAGTGCTAGAGGCTTACACAGCACAGATACGCAGTATTTT.

CDR3 protein: CSASRHGTGLYEQYF. In nucleotides, the CDR3 is TGCAGTGCCAGTAGACACGGGACAGGGTTGTACGAGCAGTACTTC. The rearrangement links TRBV20-1 to TRBJ2-7; 9 bases map to TRBD1. CDR1 and CDR2 from the germline V gene are DFQATT and SNEGSKA (reference sequence). The ends lost 6 bases at V and 4 bases at J; junction bases unmatched: 13. This CDR3 contains 15 residues.

This clonotype was found a few times. The gene calls are TRBV6-1 and TRBJ2-3; 8 nucleotides align to TRBD2. The CDR3 is made up of 14 amino acids. CDR1 and CDR2 (germline): MNHNS, SASEGT. V lost 9 bases and J lost 4; bases outside the gene matches: 9. The CDR3 DNA sequence: TGTGCCAGTCAACGGGAGGGGGGCGCAGATACGCAGTATTTT. It is translated as CASQREGGADTQYF.

This clonotype occurred a few times. The V call is TRBV7-3, the J call TRBJ2-4; no clear D gene. The CDR3 extends over 17 amino acids. V shed 8 bases and J shed 2 bases, with 22 bases lying between them. The germline CDR1 and CDR2 sequences are SGHTA and FQGTGA. Here the CDR3 reads CASPPIVDRGPKNIQYF. The CDR3 DNA sequence: TGTGCCAGCCCTCCAATCGTTGACCGTGGGCCCAAAAACATTCAGTACTTC.

This clonotype was counted between two and nine times. The DNA of the CDR3 is TGTGCCAGCTCACCAGGGGGCGTTGGGGCCAACGTCCTGACTTTC. As protein: CASSPGGVGANVLTF. The gene calls are TRBV18 and TRBJ2-6; D is possibly TRBD1 (6 bases). Germline CDR1 and CDR2: KGHSH and LQKENI. V lost 2 bases, J lost 3 bases, and 8 bases lay in between. The CDR3 covers 15 residues.

This clonotype was picked up a small number of times. This chain links TRBV27 with TRBJ2-5; maybe TRBD1 (6 bases). The CDR3 is 14 residues long. Germline V lookup: CDR1 MNHEY, CDR2 SMNVEV (reference sequence). The ends were cut back, 8 bases at V and 2 bases at J, with 15 bases in the middle. The CDR3 loop is CASSTQGIQETQYF. CDR3 bases: TGTGCCAGCTCAACCCAGGGGATACAAGAGACCCAGTACTTC.

This chain connects TRBV6-6 to TRBJ1-2; unclear D gene. This CDR3 region has 13 residues. The ends were cut back, 2 bases at V and 9 bases at J, with 13 bases in the middle. Germline loops: CDR1 MNHNY, CDR2 SVGAGI (reference sequence). CDR3 loop: CASSYGSDGSYTF. In DNA, the CDR3 is TGTGCCAGCAGTTACGGGTCCGATGGGAGCTACACCTTC.

In this sample, this clonotype turned up many times. The chain carries TRBV20-1 and TRBJ1-2; D ambiguous. The CDR3 contains 17 residues. The V gene lost 0 bases and the J gene lost 4 bases, with 21 bases spanning the gap. CDR1 and CDR2 (germline): DFQATT, SNEGSKA (reference sequence). This chain's CDR3 is CSARDNGRSSNLYGYTF. The CDR3 nucleotides read TGCAGTGCTAGAGATAACGGTCGGTCTTCCAACCTCTATGGCTACACCTTC.

This clonotype turned up a few times. The chain joins TRBV5-1 to TRBJ1-3; TRBD1 might be the D (6 bases). V was shortened by 5 bases and J by 2 bases, with 14 bases between the two germline ends. CDR3 length: 15 residues. CDR1 and CDR2 from the germline V gene are SGHRS and YFSETQ. CDR3 in DNA: TGCGCCAGCAGTCCGGACAGTTTTCCTGGAAACACCATATATTTT. It encodes CASSPDSFPGNTIYF.

The sample holds many counts of this clonotype. The junction does not match germline at one end; this may be a read error. This chain links TRBV7-2 with TRBJ2-5, with D tentatively TRBD2 (7 bases). The CDR3 extends over 16 amino acids. Germline V lookup: CDR1 SGHTA, CDR2 FQGNSA. DNA for the CDR3: TGTGCCAGCAGCCTAGCTAGGGGGGGCCCCTCGGAGACCCAGTACTTC. Its translation: CASSLARGGPSETQYF.

The chain joins TRBV2 to TRBJ2-2; 7 bases are shared with TRBD2. The CDR3 extends over 13 amino acids. The germline V gene has CDR1 SNHLY and CDR2 FYNNEI. With 8 bases clipped from V and 5 bases from J, the junction kept 5 bases outside the gene matches. DNA for the CDR3: TGTGCCAGCGGGGGAGGGAGAACCGGGGAGCTGTTTTTT. This codes for CASGGGRTGELFF.

This clonotype has a handful of counts. The chain joins TRBV7-9 to TRBJ1-6; the D gene is possibly TRBD1 (6 bases). CDR1 SEHNR and CDR2 FQNEAQ come from the germline V gene (reference sequence). This CDR3 spans 17 amino acids. V was pared by 4 bases and J by 10 bases, with 23 bases between. CDR3 loop: CASSSSVSQGTRSPLHF. The CDR3 nucleotides are TGTGCCAGCAGCTCGTCCGTTAGCCAGGGGACGAGATCACCCCTCCACTTT.

V usage is TRBV11-2 and J usage is TRBJ2-1; 7 positions agree with TRBD1. V trimming: 8 bases; J trimming: 2 bases; junction bases outside the gene matches: 6. The CDR3 is made up of 14 amino acids. CDR1 SGHAT and CDR2 FQNNGV come from the germline V gene. DNA for the CDR3: TGTGCCAGCTCGACAGGGCCTGCCTACAATGAGCAGTTCTTC. This sequence encodes CASSTGPAYNEQFF.

The chain has TRBV5-1 and TRBJ2-7; tentative D call: TRBD2 (5 bases). The CDR3 totals 15 residues. V was pared by 0 bases and J by 1 base, with 11 bases between. From germline, CDR1 is SGHRS and CDR2 YFSETQ. The DNA of the CDR3 is TGCGCCAGCAGCTTGGGGCTAGCACCTTCCTACGAGCAGTACTTC. Translation gives CASSLGLAPSYEQYF.